Listed below are T cell receptor beta chains from one sample, sequenced in a study of identical twins. One entry per CDR3 protein results from TCRdb running MiXCR on the 5' RACE reads. The sample comprises about 240,000 distinct CDR3 sequences, over 9.5% of which are singletons, and more than 8% rests with the top ten. The sequencing sample was made of memory T cells sorted from blood. The source is a man in his fifties in good health. Each CDR3 is given with its conserved first and last residue. A D gene is named only where the DNA matches it firmly. Clone size is shown for a subset of rows, as once, few, many or a class of expanded clone.

D: .; V: TRBV4-3; size: many; J: TRBJ1-3; DNA: TGCGCCAGCAGCCAAGAATACCAGGACAGATGGGAAAACACCATATATTTT; CDR3: CASSQEYQDRWENTIYF
D: .; V: TRBV18; size: many; J: TRBJ1-5; DNA: TGTGCCAGCTCAGGGGGCAATCAGCCCCAGCATTTT; CDR3: CASSGGNQPQHF
D: .; V: TRBV4-1; size: .; J: TRBJ2-1; DNA: TGCGCCAGCAGCCAAGATTACGCGCGGGAGCAGTTCTTC; CDR3: CASSQDYAREQFF
D: .; V: TRBV9; size: many; J: TRBJ1-5; DNA: TGTGCCAGCAGCGTATCAGGGAACAATCAGCCCCAGCATTTT; CDR3: CASSVSGNNQPQHF
D: TRBD2; V: TRBV7-8; size: many; J: TRBJ2-5; DNA: TGTGCCAGCAGCCTCGGGGCTCTAGCGGGATCCCAGTACTTC; CDR3: CASSLGALAGSQYF
D: TRBD2; V: TRBV4-2; size: .; J: TRBJ2-5; DNA: TGTGCCAGCAGCCAAGATGTCGGTAGCGGGGTCCAAGAGACCCAGTACTTC; CDR3: CASSQDVGSGVQETQYF
D: TRBD2; V: TRBV9; size: few; J: TRBJ2-7; DNA: TGTGCCAGCAGCGGTGGATCTAGCGGGAGTCTCCACGAGCAGTACTTC; CDR3: CASSGGSSGSLHEQYF
D: TRBD1; V: TRBV28; size: many; J: TRBJ2-7; DNA: TGTGCCAGCAGGCCCCCGATTACAGGGGGAATTTTTGACGAGCAGTACTTC; CDR3: CASRPPITGGIFDEQYF
D: .; V: TRBV7-2; size: many; J: TRBJ2-7; DNA: TGTGCCAGCAGCTCCCGGGGGGCGTACGAGCAGTACTTC; CDR3: CASSSRGAYEQYF
D: .; V: TRBV7-2; size: few; J: TRBJ1-1; DNA: TGTGCCAGCAGCCCAAACCTCAGGGCTTTCTTT; CDR3: CASSPNLRAFF
D: .; V: TRBV5-5; size: few; J: TRBJ1-5; DNA: TGTGCCAGCAGCCCTCTTGGGGGGGACTCCAGCAATCAGCCCCAGCATTTT; CDR3: CASSPLGGDSSNQPQHF
D: TRBD1; V: TRBV5-8; size: .; J: TRBJ1-2; DNA: TGTGCCAGCACCCCGAGGGGACAGGGAATTGACTATGGCTACACCTTC; CDR3: CASTPRGQGIDYGYTF
D: .; V: TRBV12-3/TRBV12-4; size: few; J: TRBJ1-2; DNA: TGTGCCAGCAGTCCGGATGCTAACTATGGCTACACCTTC; CDR3: CASSPDANYGYTF
D: .; V: TRBV19; size: .; J: TRBJ2-2; DNA: TGTGCCAGTAGTCCCCGGCAGGTGGTCCCCGGGGAGCTGTTTTTT; CDR3: CASSPRQVVPGELFF
D: TRBD2; V: TRBV30; size: .; J: TRBJ2-2; DNA: TGTGCCTGCGGGGCAGGGACTAGGAACACCGGGGAGCTGTTTTTT; CDR3: CACGAGTRNTGELFF
D: TRBD2; V: TRBV2; size: .; J: TRBJ2-7; DNA: TGTGCCAGCAGTGTAGACACGGGAGGGTACGAGCAGTACTTC; CDR3: CASSVDTGGYEQYF
D: TRBD2; V: TRBV20-1; size: few; J: TRBJ2-7; DNA: TGCAGTGCGAACGGACTAGCCGTCTACGAGCAGTACTTC; CDR3: CSANGLAVYEQYF
D: TRBD1; V: TRBV11-2; size: .; J: TRBJ2-1; DNA: TGTGCCAGCAGCTGGGGGACAGGGACACACAATGAGCAGTTCTTC; CDR3: CASSWGTGTHNEQFF
D: .; V: TRBV7-3; size: .; J: TRBJ1-6; DNA: TGTGCCAGCAGCTTATTCGGGTCTGGGGATTCACCCCTCCACTTT; CDR3: CASSLFGSGDSPLHF
D: .; V: TRBV29-1; size: many; J: TRBJ2-7; DNA: TGCAGCGTTGAGCTGAATAGAAGTGGCTACGAGCAGTACTTC; CDR3: CSVELNRSGYEQYF
D: TRBD2; V: TRBV20-1; size: many; J: TRBJ2-1; DNA: TGCAGTGCTAGAGGACTAGCGGGAGGGGGAAGCTCCTACAATGAGCAGTTCTTC; CDR3: CSARGLAGGGSSYNEQFF
D: .; V: TRBV20-1; size: .; J: TRBJ2-1; DNA: TGCAGTGCTAGAGAACGGGACGTCCGAAATTACAATGAGCAGTTCTTC; CDR3: CSARERDVRNYNEQFF
D: .; V: TRBV7-2; size: many; J: TRBJ2-1; DNA: TGTGCCAGCAGCTTAAGGGGGCGGGGCTACAATGAGCAGTTCTTC; CDR3: CASSLRGRGYNEQFF
D: .; V: TRBV6-1; size: many; J: TRBJ1-1; DNA: TGTGCCAGCAGTGAATTCGGGGACACTGAAGCTTTCTTT; CDR3: CASSEFGDTEAFF
D: .; V: TRBV14; size: once; J: TRBJ1-6; DNA: TGTGCCAGCAGATTAAGGGTGGGTTCACCCCTCCACTTT; CDR3: CASRLRVGSPLHF
D: .; V: TRBV20-1; size: .; J: TRBJ2-5; DNA: TGCAGTGCTAGAGTTGGATGGGAGACCCAGTACTTC; CDR3: CSARVGWETQYF
D: TRBD1; V: TRBV4-2; size: few; J: TRBJ1-2; DNA: TGTGCCAGCAGCCCCGGGACAGCGGATAACTATGGCTACACCTTC; CDR3: CASSPGTADNYGYTF
D: .; V: TRBV11-2; size: many; J: TRBJ2-5; DNA: TGTGCCAGCAGCTTAGGTACCTACAGGGAATCTCAGACCCAGTACTTC; CDR3: CASSLGTYRESQTQYF
D: .; V: TRBV20-1; size: .; J: TRBJ2-1; DNA: TGCAGTGCTAGAATGGGAGTCCATGAGCAGTTCTTC; CDR3: CSARMGVHEQFF
D: .; V: TRBV6-2/TRBV6-3; size: few; J: TRBJ2-5; DNA: TGTGCCAGCAATCCAATCCCCCAAGAGACCCAGTACTTC; CDR3: CASNPIPQETQYF
D: .; V: TRBV20-1; size: .; J: TRBJ2-7; DNA: TGCAGTGCTAGAGCTCCGGGACCCCAATCCTACGAGCAGTACTTC; CDR3: CSARAPGPQSYEQYF
D: .; V: TRBV6-2/TRBV6-3; size: .; J: TRBJ2-7; DNA: TGTGCCAGCAGTTACTCGAGGCTAAGACAGGAGATCTACGAGCAGTACTTC; CDR3: CASSYSRLRQEIYEQYF
D: TRBD2; V: TRBV5-1; size: few; J: TRBJ2-7; DNA: TGCGCCAGCAGCCGCGGCGGGGGAACTAGCTACGAGCAGTACTTC; CDR3: CASSRGGGTSYEQYF
D: .; V: TRBV10-3; size: few; J: TRBJ2-1; DNA: TGTGCCATCAGGAAGGACGGGGTTTGGGGCAATGAGCAGTTCTTC; CDR3: CAIRKDGVWGNEQFF
D: TRBD2; V: TRBV7-2; size: few; J: TRBJ2-1; DNA: TGTGCCAGCAGCTATAATAGCGGGAGGGCCGTCAATGAGCAGTTCTTC; CDR3: CASSYNSGRAVNEQFF
D: .; V: TRBV11-2; size: few; J: TRBJ2-5; DNA: TGTGCCAGCAGCACACTCAAACGACGGGGTCCGGAGACCCAGTACTTC; CDR3: CASSTLKRRGPETQYF
D: .; V: TRBV4-3; size: .; J: TRBJ1-2; DNA: TGCGCCAGCAGCCAAGATATCAGGGCAGGCTATGGCTACACCTTC; CDR3: CASSQDIRAGYGYTF
D: TRBD2; V: TRBV10-3; size: many; J: TRBJ2-1; DNA: TGTGCCATCAGGGGACTAGCGGGGGGCAAAGATGAGCAGTTCTTC; CDR3: CAIRGLAGGKDEQFF